The clone carrying this TCR beta chain was detected many times. A single base separates this from a much larger clone, so it may be a read error. An approximately 10 ml volume of fresh peripheral blood provided the PBMCs. This CDR3 region has 14 residues. The V and J ends lost 6 bases and 4 bases, in that order; junction bases with no gene match: 8. CDR1 and CDR2 (germline): SNHLY, FYNNEI. The data belong to a study of Graves' ophthalmopathy and Graves' hyperthyroidism. CDR3 regions of TCR beta were amplified from RNA transcripts. First-round RT-PCR relied on HTBI primers, and a second-round multiplex PCR came next. TCRdb reprocessed the multiplex PCR reads with MiXCR, giving one entry per CDR3 protein. The sample gives about 480,000 distinct CDR3 sequences, under 15% of which show up once; approximately 9.8% is in the top ten.

The rearrangement joins TRBV2 to TRBJ1-1; 7 nucleotides line up with TRBD1. The sample was blood. The clonotype originates from a woman in her thirties with Graves' ophthalmopathy. CDR3 nucleotides: TGTGCCAGCAGGTATACAGGGGTGGTCACTGAAGCTTTCTTT. Its translation is CASRYTGVVTEAFF.